This entry concerns a single TCR beta chain. Its antigen target is currently unknown. Base qualities are not at hand, and no much larger clone is one base apart. The data were taken from a study of cytomegalovirus exposure and HLA in healthy donors (dated by TCRdb to the late 2010s). Context from the whole study: An earlier analysis of under 600 of the donors reported approximately 300 Gb of sequence data and 117 million unique TCR beta sequences from 150 million to 200 million T cells. Of the 300 to 500 genotyped donors, 80% to 90% were placed in the genetic ancestry cluster associated with self-reported Caucasian donors. The study profiled the T cell repertoires of 666 subjects by immunosequencing and related them to cytomegalovirus serostatus. In a later analysis, previously published TCR beta repertoires from roughly 710 donors were re-analyzed and high-resolution HLA genotyping was added so that TCR occurrence patterns could be studied. Along with the approximately 700-subject first cohort, a separate validation cohort of over 90 different subjects was used. To decide whether each TCR beta V gene segment behaved as functional or pseudogenic, an earlier analysis of 587 of the donors relied on high-throughput TCR beta sequencing. Every discovery cohort repertoire had been produced on one sequencing platform. Typing coverage differed by locus: A, B, C, DRB1 and DQB1 were typed in roughly 620-640 donors, DQA1 in roughly 500, DPA1 in 600 to 610, and DPB1 in 450 to 490. The study aimed to test whether cataloging public T cell receptors could reveal signatures of past pathogen exposure. Around 320 gigabases of sequencing data and approximately 80 million unique TCR sequences were included in an early release covering 550 to 650 HLA-typed donors. HLA typing included class I and class II loci at four-digit resolution. The later analysis used no new phenotypic data to find candidate immune exposures, relying instead on TCR beta sequences and their occurrence across donors. Donor age, sex, ethnicity and CMV serostatus were compiled together with the repertoire data. To predict cytomegalovirus infection status, the study combined high-throughput TCR immunosequencing, statistical association of individual TCRs with disease status, and machine learning. Among 398 genotyped donors of the cohort, an average of 235,054 unique TCR beta nucleotide sequences were sequenced per donor, roughly a sixth of them non-productive. In a later genetic analysis, genome-wide SNP genotypes for about 60% of the 666 donors were used, and that subset was treated as a discovery cohort. Roughly 5 DR-DQ haplotypes were treated as single units for association and clustering because of strong linkage in the cohort.

Library preparation was by the immunoSEQ multiplex PCR assay. For the multiplex PCR, a mixture combining 60 forward primers for TCR Vbeta segments and 13 reverse primers for TCR Jbeta segments was used. A multiplex PCR assay on genomic DNA amplified the CDR3 region of rearranged TCR beta genes. The amplified TCR beta libraries were sequenced on the Illumina HiSeq System as 87-base-pair reads. In the original analysis: A later analysis counted about 80 million unique TCR beta chains across the 666 repertoires, and approximately 11 million of these chains were shared by at least two donors. To remove PCR and sequencing errors, raw reads were error-corrected and collapsed into unique sequences using a nearest-neighbor algorithm that merged closely related sequences. V, D and J gene segments were assigned by aligning CDR3 sequences to IMGT reference sequences. For a sequence to be retained, a match of at least six nucleotides was required to both a V gene segment and a J gene segment. Rearrangements were classified as productive when the CDR3 lacked stop codons and remained in frame with V and J, and all other rearrangements were classified as non-productive. Following IMGT convention, CDR3 was defined as the stretch from the second conserved V-encoded cysteine up to the conserved J-encoded phenylalanine. The earlier analysis of fewer than 750 of the donors excluded sequences that lacked an unambiguous match to a single V gene segment. An earlier analysis of fewer than 650 of the donors classified V segments as functional when productive rearrangements were above 56.7% and as segregating when the standard deviation between donors was above 5%. A statistical classification framework was built for diagnosing cytomegalovirus status from the catalog of TCR beta chain sequences. In a later analysis, V and J genes were assigned by comparing TCR nucleotide sequences against IMGT/GENE-DB human TR gene sequences. The TCRdist pipeline was used in a later analysis to assign CDR3 sequences and most-parsimonious VDJ recombination scenarios. A later analysis defined each TCR beta chain by its CDR3 amino acid sequence plus V-gene family, and excluded reads lacking a unique V-gene family. A later analysis removed 550 to 650 highly shared, low-generation-probability nucleotide sequences to deal with suspected cross-contamination and a sequencing artifact. For each public chain, a later analysis derived a clonal expansion index from normalized ranks of inferred template counts within each repertoire. Generation probabilities in a later analysis came from a VDJ recombination model fitted to out-of-frame rearrangements, and those results were checked against IGoR. Hypergeometric tests were used in a later analysis to score TCR-TCR, TCR-HLA and TCR-CMV co-occurrence, with a repertoire-size bias correction applied to the TCR pairs. In a later analysis, false discovery rates were estimated by permuting HLA or CMV assignments 20 times. In a later analysis, co-occurring TCRs were grouped with DBSCAN, and TCRdist sequence similarity was added when clustering was performed within HLA-allele-positive subsets. Repertoires with fewer than 30,000 or more than 120,000 public chains were left out of co-occurrence clustering, as were about 5 repertoires with anomalous nucleotide sharing. The table comes from immuneACCESS by way of TCRdb, which keeps in-frame sequences with V and J called. Part of the clones is missing from these tables; in studies checked, under half for an unresolved V gene and the rest for unknown reasons. V and J calls and clone size follow that table, whereas D and trimming were derived from the DNA. Across this sample there are around 170,000 clones, with around four fifths seen only once. Of the sample, roughly 1.5% is held by the ten largest clones.

Broader findings and caveats from the paper: Most CMV-associated TCR beta chains appeared to be HLA-restricted in a later analysis, and the HLA associations seemed to be driven largely by CMV exposure. The presence/absence analyses assumed that sequencing depth was roughly uniform across donors, and that assumption may not be true. Compared with the roughly 710-donor mean, donors in an Asian-associated ancestry cluster had fewer N-insertions in productive TCRs, according to a later genetic analysis. A further reported finding was that TCR beta sequences accurately predicted the HLA-A and HLA-B alleles for most subjects in the first cohort. A later analysis associated roughly 17,000 TCR beta sequences with specific HLA alleles at a false discovery rate of 0.05. In a later analysis, the rate of TCR association differed among HLA loci, with DRB1 alleles having the most associated TCRs and HLA-C alleles having the fewest. CMV serostatus was the only immune exposure information available for the cohort. Correlated functional status among segregating V segments might reflect linkage disequilibrium, but an unknown experimental factor could not be ruled out. The authors suggested that the approach could potentially be generalized to other disease states and immunological phenotypes. Because HLA typing was missing for some donors at each locus, association tests included only the typed subset. An association between a missense DCLRE1C variant and V-gene and J-gene trimming of TCR beta chains was found in a later genetic analysis and replicated in an independent cohort. Most TCR sequences were observed very rarely across donors, whereas some public TCRs were present in many individuals. Several of the top co-occurrence clusters appeared to be linked to parvovirus B19, influenza, CMV and Epstein-Barr virus, according to a later analysis. Assigning TCR associations to individual alleles was difficult when HLA alleles, especially DR and DQ, strongly co-occurred. Because counts were too low, 15 to 20 rarely observed V segments, including chromosome 9 orphons, were excluded from the earlier analysis of roughly 580 of the donors. Only TCR beta chains were sequenced in this cohort, and the absence of alpha or paired-chain data limited detectable features. A cluster of highly shared sequence variants was judged likely to be a technical artifact of the sequencing pipeline. In an earlier analysis of around 600 of the donors, most TCR beta V segments appeared in productive rearrangements about 87% or about 30% of the time, broadly matching IMGT annotations. Some IMGT-functional V segments, including TRBV6-2 and TRBV6-3, could not be told apart with the 87-base-pair reads, so those segments were excluded. In a later analysis, HLA-associated TCR beta chains were found to be more clonally expanded and to have lower generation probabilities than equally common non-associated chains. In both the original and validation cohorts, the classifier was reported to diagnose cytomegalovirus status with high specificity and sensitivity. In the study, 164 TCR beta chains were listed as associated with cytomegalovirus. In vitro tests confirmed that a few of the cytomegalovirus-associated TCR beta chains recognize cytomegalovirus antigens.

Inclusive of the bounding cysteine and phenylalanine, the CDR3 is 16 residues long. The only DNA kept is the CDR3, 48 bases in frame from the first base. The cohort comprised under 700 healthy bone marrow donors. At the time of sampling, all cohort members were nominally healthy, though unrecorded immune exposures were likely present. The donor was CMV seronegative and belonged to the group of approximately 320 seronegative cohort members. Every donor gave a peripheral blood sample, and the peripheral blood mononuclear cells from that sample were used for TCR beta sequencing. The Qiagen DNeasy Blood Extraction Kit was used to extract genomic DNA from the blood cell samples.

The sequence derives from a man in his late teens or twenties in good health and CMV-seronegative. The chain couples TRBV21-1 to TRBJ1-1; TRBD1 is taken as the D call from the table, unchecked against the DNA. TRBV21-1 is described as a pseudogene. Material for sequencing was PBMCs. The DNA sequence is given as TGTGCCAGCAGCAAAGGAGGGACAGGGGGCAACACTGAAGCTTTCTTT. The translation is CASSKGGTGGNTEAFF.